The 10 T cell receptor beta chains listed next were all sequenced from one sample in a study of cytomegalovirus exposure and HLA in healthy donors. 60 Vbeta and 13 Jbeta primers were used in PCR. Sequencing was performed with immunoSEQ multiplex PCR; in TCRdb, only in-frame clones are kept and a portion is missing. The sample has under 200,000 clones, 86% seen once. The sequencing sample was made of PBMCs. Every receptor here comes from a young woman in good health and CMV-seronegative.

The chain is built from TRBV10-3 and TRBJ2-7, with D perhaps matching TRBD2 (6 bases). The CDR3 sequence is 15 residues long. Per the germline V gene, CDR1 is ENHRY and CDR2 is SYGVKD. Between the trimmed V and J ends, which lost 0 bases and 0 bases, there was a span of 9 bases. The CDR3 DNA reads TGTGCCATCAGTGAGTCTGCGGGATACTCCTACGAGCAGTACTTC. It codes for CAISESAGYSYEQYF.

J is TRBJ1-2 and V is TRBV11-2; TRBD1 matches 7 bases. The CDR3 has 15 residues. V was pared by 7 bases and J by 3 bases, with 11 bases of the junction left unmatched. CDR1 and CDR2 (germline): SGHAT, FQNNGV. The CDR3 loop is CASIEYRGLDYGYTF. As DNA, the CDR3 is TGTGCCAGCATCGAATACAGGGGCCTGGACTATGGCTACACCTTC.

V usage is TRBV5-1 and J usage is TRBJ2-7; a weak D match, TRBD1 (6 bases). The germline V gene has CDR1 SGHRS and CDR2 YFSETQ. The CDR3 has 13 residues. Between the trimmed V and J ends, which lost 6 bases and 5 bases, there was a span of 15 bases. The CDR3 loop reads CASNQTKGDEQYF. The CDR3 bases are TGCGCCAGCAATCAGACGAAGGGGGACGAGCAGTACTTC.

The chain is built from TRBV28 and TRBJ1-5, with D hard to call. This CDR3 spans 14 amino acids. The germline V and J ends were trimmed by 3 bases and 2 bases, with 8 bases remaining between them. Germline CDR1 is MDHEN and CDR2 is SYDVKM. CDR3 protein: CASSLSDGNQPQHF. Written as DNA, the CDR3 is TGTGCCAGCAGTTTGTCAGATGGCAATCAGCCCCAGCATTTT.

V gene TRBV6-5 combines with J gene TRBJ2-2; TRBD2 might be the D (5 bases). Per the germline V gene, CDR1 is MNHEY and CDR2 is SVGAGI. Trimming removed 5 bases from V and 1 base from J, with 11 bases in between. The CDR3 runs to 15 residues. The CDR3 nucleotides read TGTGCCAGCAGTGCCGTGAGGGAGAACACCGGGGAGCTGTTTTTT. This sequence encodes CASSAVRENTGELFF.

J is TRBJ1-5 and V is TRBV6-1; D is ambiguous. The V end was cut by 8 bases, the J end by 2 bases, with 13 bases between. This CDR3 comprises 14 residues. Germline values: CDR1 MNHNS, CDR2 SASEGT. The CDR3, as DNA: TGTGCCAGCCTCTCTCCCCAGGGCAATCAGCCCCAGCATTTT. It is translated as CASLSPQGNQPQHF.

The rearrangement uses TRBV27 and TRBJ2-5, with 8 bases aligning to TRBD1. Trimming removed 4 bases from V and 7 bases from J; junction bases left unmatched: 5. The CDR3 is made up of 13 amino acids. The germline gives CDR1 MNHEY, CDR2 SMNVEV (reference sequence). DNA for the CDR3: TGTGCCAGCAGTTGGCAGGGGGCGCGGACCCAGTACTTC. This encodes CASSWQGARTQYF.

The gene calls are TRBV28 and TRBJ1-5; 7 bases align to TRBD1. The junction had 10 bases not matched to a gene; V was cut back by 7 bases and J by 1 base. CDR1 and CDR2 from the germline V gene are MDHEN and SYDVKM. The CDR3 consists of 16 residues. The CDR3 region is CASIPIRQGSNQPQHF. DNA for the CDR3: TGTGCCAGCATTCCCATTCGACAGGGAAGCAATCAGCCCCAGCATTTT.

This clone was detected only once. The genes are TRBV19 and TRBJ1-1; D is unclear. Trimming pared 3 bases from V and 4 bases from J, leaving 18 bases between. CDR1 and CDR2 from the germline V gene are LNHDA and SQIVND (reference sequence). The CDR3 runs 16 residues. The CDR3 nucleotides are TGTGCCAGTAGTATGGGTTGGGGAGGGATTGGCACTGAAGCTTTCTTT. Its translation is CASSMGWGGIGTEAFF.

This clone was seen just once. The V gene is TRBV5-1, the J gene TRBJ1-1, with D possibly TRBD1 on 5 matching bases. This CDR3 comprises 15 residues. Germline V gives CDR1 SGHRS, CDR2 YFSETQ. The V end lost 4 bases, the J end lost 5 bases, and 18 bases lay between the germline ends. This chain's CDR3 is CASSLRQVGGTEAFF. In DNA, the CDR3 is TGCGCCAGCAGCCTACGACAAGTGGGGGGTACTGAAGCTTTCTTT.